The text below deals with one T cell receptor (beta chain). Its specificity is unknown. This specimen belongs to a study of response to subunit inactivated influenza vaccine. General study findings and limits: After each seasonal influenza vaccination, few new T cells are recruited, the authors suggested.

The CDR3 extends over 11 amino acids. CDR1 is GTSNPN and CDR2 is SVGIG in the germline V gene (reference sequence). With 1 base removed from V and 5 bases from J, the gap between germline ends came to 2 bases. TCRdb independently ran MiXCR on the RT-PCR reads; one entry per CDR3 protein. The data show 600,000 to 700,000 distinct CDR3 sequences, around 15% seen once. The V gene is TRBV30, the J gene TRBJ2-2; D uncertain. Sequencing used PBMCs from blood, obtained approximately 15 days before vaccination. The source is a man aged 50-60 years who received an inactivated influenza vaccine. CDR3 coding DNA: TGTGCCTGGAGTGCTACCGGGGAGCTGTTTTTT. Protein product: CAWSATGELFF.